This T cell receptor beta chain was identified during a study of tumor and adjacent non-tumor tissue in lung cancer. Background on the study: There were about twelve adenocarcinoma, 2 squamous cell carcinoma and 1 small cell lung cancer cases. Each sample yielded about 4.17 million productive TCRbeta reads on average.

Study observations and caveats: Tumor tissue had significantly higher TCR diversity than normal lung. Normal lung showed higher cumulative top 100 clone frequency than tumor.

The CDR3 consists of 14 residues. Germline V gene lookup returns CDR1 SQVTM and CDR2 ANQGSEA. A modified ARM-PCR protocol with three rounds of nested PCR amplified TCRbeta. Each CDR3 protein is one row after TCRdb ran MiXCR on the multiplex PCR reads. This table holds approximately 47,000 distinct CDR3 sequences, roughly 67% found once. This sample's RNA came from whole unsorted tissue. More than 3 cm separated this lung sample from the edge of the tumor. Details on this clonotype: Its cognate antigen is unknown.

This TCR derives from a woman aged 70-85 years with non-small cell lung cancer. Input material: distant non-tumor lung tissue. The chain recombines TRBV29-1 with TRBJ1-3; D not certain. This CDR3 is CSERDGEAGNTIYF. In nucleotides, the CDR3 is TGCAGTGAGCGTGACGGGGAAGCAGGAAACACCATATATTTT.